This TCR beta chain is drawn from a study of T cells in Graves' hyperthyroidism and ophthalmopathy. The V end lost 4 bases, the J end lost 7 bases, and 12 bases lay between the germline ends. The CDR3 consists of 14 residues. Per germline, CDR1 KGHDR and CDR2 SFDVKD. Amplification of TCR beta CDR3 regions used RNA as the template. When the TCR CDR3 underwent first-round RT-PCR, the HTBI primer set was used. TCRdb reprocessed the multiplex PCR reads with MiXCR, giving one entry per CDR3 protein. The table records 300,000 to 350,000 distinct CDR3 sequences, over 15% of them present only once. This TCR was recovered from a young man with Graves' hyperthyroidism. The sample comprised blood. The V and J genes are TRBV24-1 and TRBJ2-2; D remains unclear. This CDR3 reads CATSDIVGGGELFF. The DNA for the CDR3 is TGTGCCACCAGTGACATCGTAGGTGGCGGGGAGCTGTTTTTT.